The clone carrying this T cell receptor beta chain has only one observation. What it binds is unknown. Deep-level assay runs were performed. Assay: immunoSEQ multiplex PCR; the TCRdb copy retains only in-frame clones and omits some. The data show 1.4 million to 1.5 million clones, around 97% seen once. The V end lost 5 bases, the J end lost 7 bases, and 20 bases lay between the germline ends. Germline CDR1 and CDR2: MDHEN and SYDVKM. The CDR3 is 15 amino acids. The data were taken from a study of shared clonotypes between healthy human individuals. Study-wide results and limits: Only a few donors were included, so the genetic and exposure-history diversity represented was limited.

The source is a man aged 25 to 45 in good health. This chain uses TRBV28 with TRBJ1-2; D not resolved. Sequenced: naive CD4+ T cells sorted from blood. Stated subset: CD45RA+ positively selected. CDR3 in amino acids: CASSQVSGLTFGYTF. DNA for the CDR3: TGTGCCAGCAGTCAAGTCTCGGGTCTCACATTTGGCTACACCTTC.